This T cell receptor beta chain was sequenced during a study of control samples from healthy donors and cancer patients. After removal of 2 bases from V and 6 bases from J, the junction contained 4 bases not matched to a gene. Germline V lookup: CDR1 SGHKS, CDR2 YYEKEE (reference sequence). The CDR3 is made up of 15 amino acids. Here immunoSEQ multiplex PCR was the method, and the copy in TCRdb shows in-frame clones only, minus some. The sample lists approximately 100,000 clones; about nine tenths were seen once. The origin of this receptor is a woman under 30 in good health. The V gene is TRBV5-5, the J gene TRBJ1-6; 8 bases fit TRBD1. The sequenced sample was blood. CDR3: CASSFTGGSNSPLHF. Written as DNA, the CDR3 is TGTGCCAGCAGCTTCACAGGGGGTTCTAATTCACCCCTCCACTTT.